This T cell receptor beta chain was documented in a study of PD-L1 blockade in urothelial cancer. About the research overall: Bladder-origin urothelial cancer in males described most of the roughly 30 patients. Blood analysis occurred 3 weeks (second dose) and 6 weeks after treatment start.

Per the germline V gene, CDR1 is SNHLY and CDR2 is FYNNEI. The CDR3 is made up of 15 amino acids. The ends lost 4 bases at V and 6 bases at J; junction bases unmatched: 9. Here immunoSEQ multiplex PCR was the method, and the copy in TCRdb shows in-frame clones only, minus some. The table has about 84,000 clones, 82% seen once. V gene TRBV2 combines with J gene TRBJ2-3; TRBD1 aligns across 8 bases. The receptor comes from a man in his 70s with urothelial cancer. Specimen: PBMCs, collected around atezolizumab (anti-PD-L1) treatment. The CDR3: CASSARTGNSDTQYF. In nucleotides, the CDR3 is TGTGCCAGCAGTGCACGGACAGGGAATTCGGATACGCAGTATTTT.